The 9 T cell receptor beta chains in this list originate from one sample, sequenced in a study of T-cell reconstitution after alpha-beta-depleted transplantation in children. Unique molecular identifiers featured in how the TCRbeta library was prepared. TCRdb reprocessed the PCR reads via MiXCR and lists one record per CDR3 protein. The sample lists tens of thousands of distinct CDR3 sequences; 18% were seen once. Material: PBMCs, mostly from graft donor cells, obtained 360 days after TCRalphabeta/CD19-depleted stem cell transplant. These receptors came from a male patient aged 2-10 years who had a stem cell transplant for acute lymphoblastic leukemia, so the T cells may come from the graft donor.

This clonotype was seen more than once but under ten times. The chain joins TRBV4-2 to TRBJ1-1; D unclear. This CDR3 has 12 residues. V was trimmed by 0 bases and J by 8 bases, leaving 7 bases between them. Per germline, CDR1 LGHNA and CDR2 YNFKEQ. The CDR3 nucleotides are TGTGCCAGCAGCCAAGATCCAGGAGAAGCTTTCTTT. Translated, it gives CASSQDPGEAFF.

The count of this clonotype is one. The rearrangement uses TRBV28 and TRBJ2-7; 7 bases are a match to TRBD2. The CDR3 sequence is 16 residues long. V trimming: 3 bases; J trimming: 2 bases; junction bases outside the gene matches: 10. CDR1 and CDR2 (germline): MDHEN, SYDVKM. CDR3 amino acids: CASSFGGWAGAYEQYF. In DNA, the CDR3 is TGTGCCAGCAGTTTTGGGGGGTGGGCGGGAGCCTACGAGCAGTACTTC.

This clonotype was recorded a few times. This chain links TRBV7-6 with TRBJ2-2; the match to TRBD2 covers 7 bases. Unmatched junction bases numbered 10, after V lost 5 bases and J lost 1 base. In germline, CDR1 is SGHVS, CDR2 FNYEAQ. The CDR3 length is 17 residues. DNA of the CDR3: TGTGCCAGCAGCCTCAAGGTTGGGAGGGAGAACACCGGGGAGCTGTTTTTT. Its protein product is CASSLKVGRENTGELFF.

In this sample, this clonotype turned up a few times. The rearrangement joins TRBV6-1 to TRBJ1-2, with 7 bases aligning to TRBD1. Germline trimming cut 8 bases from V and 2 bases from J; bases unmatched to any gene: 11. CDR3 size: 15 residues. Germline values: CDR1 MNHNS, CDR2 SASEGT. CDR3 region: CASWDEWTGNYGYTF. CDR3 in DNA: TGTGCCAGCTGGGATGAGTGGACAGGAAACTATGGCTACACCTTC.

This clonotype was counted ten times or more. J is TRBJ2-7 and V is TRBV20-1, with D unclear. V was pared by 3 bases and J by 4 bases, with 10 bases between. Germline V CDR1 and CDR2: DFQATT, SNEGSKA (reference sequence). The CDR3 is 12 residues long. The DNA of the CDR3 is TGCAGTGCTAGTCAACTCGGGTACGAGCAGTACTTC. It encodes CSASQLGYEQYF.

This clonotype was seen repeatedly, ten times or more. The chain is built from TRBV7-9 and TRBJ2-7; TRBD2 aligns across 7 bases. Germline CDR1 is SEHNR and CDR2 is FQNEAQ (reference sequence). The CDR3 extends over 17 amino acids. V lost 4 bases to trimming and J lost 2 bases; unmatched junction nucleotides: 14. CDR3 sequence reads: CASSSGPLADITYEQYF. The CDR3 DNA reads TGTGCCAGCAGCTCCGGACCTCTAGCGGATATCACCTACGAGCAGTACTTC.

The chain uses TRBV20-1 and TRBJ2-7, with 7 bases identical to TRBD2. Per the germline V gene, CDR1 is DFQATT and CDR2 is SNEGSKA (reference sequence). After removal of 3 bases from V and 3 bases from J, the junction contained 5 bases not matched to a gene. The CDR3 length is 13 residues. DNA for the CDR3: TGCAGTGCTAGGGCGGGAGCGGGCTACGAGCAGTACTTC. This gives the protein CSARAGAGYEQYF.

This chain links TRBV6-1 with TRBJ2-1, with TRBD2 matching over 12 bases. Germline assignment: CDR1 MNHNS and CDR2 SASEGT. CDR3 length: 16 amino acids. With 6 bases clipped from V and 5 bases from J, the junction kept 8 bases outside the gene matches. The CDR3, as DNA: TGTGCCAGCAGATCCCTTCTAGCGGGAGGGAACAATGAGCAGTTCTTC. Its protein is CASRSLLAGGNNEQFF.

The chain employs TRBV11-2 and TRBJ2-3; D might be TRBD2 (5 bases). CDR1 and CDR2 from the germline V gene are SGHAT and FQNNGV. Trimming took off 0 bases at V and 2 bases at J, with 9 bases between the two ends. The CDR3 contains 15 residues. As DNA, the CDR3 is TGTGCCAGCAGCTTAGAACGGGGTACCACAGATACGCAGTATTTT. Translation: CASSLERGTTDTQYF.